This is a list of T cell receptor beta chains from one sample in a study of blood T cells in healthy people across ages. Via MiXCR, TCRdb re-called the 5' RACE reads, giving one row per CDR3 protein. The sample shows about 1.5 million distinct CDR3 sequences, approximately 43% of them seen only once. The sequenced material came from blood. Receptors originate from a woman between 18 and 30 years old in good health. Each CDR3 is given with its conserved first and last residue.

V gene	J gene	CDR3 protein
TRBV12-3/TRBV12-4	TRBJ2-7	CASSWGQGKQYF
TRBV7-6	TRBJ2-5	CASSLPGQTNQETQYF
TRBV20-1	TRBJ2-3	CSAPGLPADTQYF
TRBV5-6	TRBJ1-6	CASSVWTVNSPLHF
TRBV7-9	TRBJ2-3	CASSHRTSGGPDTQYF
TRBV6-5	TRBJ2-5	CASSQIAGGPRETQYF
TRBV29-1	TRBJ2-7	CSVGWGINERYF
TRBV7-2	TRBJ2-5	CASSSSSPLLEETQYF
TRBV20-1	TRBJ1-2	CSANGLVGGVGYTF
TRBV6-1	TRBJ1-5	CASSGDRSNQPQHF
TRBV7-7	TRBJ2-3	CASSPLAGVGSDTQYF
TRBV7-3	TRBJ2-1	CASSLNGGSYNEQFF
TRBV6-6	TRBJ2-1	CASSFPGQGDEQFF
TRBV12-3/TRBV12-4	TRBJ2-7	CASSFRVPYEQYF
TRBV5-1	TRBJ2-1	CASSLYDPTGEYNEQFF
TRBV27	NA	CASRLQGAKGEQYF
TRBV20-1	TRBJ2-1	CSAGGLAGADEQFF